What follows are 3 T cell receptor beta chains derived from one specimen sequenced in a study of T cell repertoires in cytomegalovirus infection. From the reads, TCRdb called clonotypes with MiXCR, one entry per CDR3 protein. The sample has roughly 500,000 distinct CDR3 sequences, about 15% seen once. Sequencing was performed on CD8+ T cells from PBMCs. The receptors stem from a human donor in good health (CMV status not recorded). Some clones in this sample may be carry-over from other donors' samples.

V usage is TRBV29-1 and J usage is TRBJ2-1; D unclear. V was cut by 0 bases and J by 1 base, with 13 bases left in between. CDR1 is SQVTM and CDR2 is ANQGSEA in the germline V gene. The CDR3 length is 16 residues. The CDR3 nucleotides read TGCAGCGTTGAAGATCAGGCAGCAAGATCCTACAATGAGCAGTTCTTC. Translated, it gives CSVEDQAARSYNEQFF.

A note on this clonotype: One end of the junction varies from germline; a read error may be responsible. The chain joins TRBV4-1 to TRBJ2-7; 11 nucleotides line up with TRBD1. CDR1 and CDR2 (germline): MGHRA, YSYEKL. This CDR3 contains 16 residues. The CDR3 DNA is TGTGCCAGCAGCCAAGATTGGGGACAGGGGGCCTACGAGCAGTACTTC. Protein: CASSQDWGQGAYEQYF.

This clonotype came up many times. V gene TRBV29-1 combines with J gene TRBJ2-2; a weak D match, TRBD1 (5 bases). The CDR3 extends over 13 amino acids. The germline V and J ends were trimmed by 5 bases and 3 bases, with 10 bases remaining between them. Germline V gene data show CDR1 as SQVTM and CDR2 as ANQGSEA. DNA of the CDR3: TGCAGCGTTCCAACAGGAGACACCGGGGAGCTGTTTTTT. As protein: CSVPTGDTGELFF.